This TCR beta chain emerged from a study of blood T cell repertoires in COVID-19. Overall study: COVID-19 samples from acute and convalescent phases originated in the United States, Italy and Spain. Sample material is recorded as cDNA or gDNA derived from T cells, B-cell-depleted T cells, or PBMCs.

This clone came up once. The CDR3 runs to 12 residues. The germline CDR1 and CDR2 sequences are SEHNR and FQNEAQ (reference sequence). V was cut by 5 bases and J by 6 bases, with 8 bases left in between. Sequencing was performed with immunoSEQ multiplex PCR; in TCRdb, only in-frame clones are kept and a portion is missing. The repertoire holds under 200,000 clones, 84% seen once, with 7.5% to 9.5% in the top ten. Source material: peripheral blood. This chain uses TRBV7-9 with TRBJ2-4; D not certain. This TCR was recovered from a man in his forties who had recovered from COVID-19. CDR3 sequence reads: CASSLDLNIQYF. The CDR3 DNA follows: TGTGCCAGCAGCCTAGACTTAAACATTCAGTACTTC.